This TCR beta chain was identified during a study of PD-1 blockade in classical Hodgkin lymphoma (dated by TCRdb to about 2020). The study in broad terms: Nivolumab dosing was 3 mg/kg intravenously every 2 weeks, continuing until either disease progression or unacceptable toxicity. The study used CyTOF and TCR beta sequencing to define a peripheral blood immune signature of response to PD-1 blockade in classical Hodgkin lymphoma.

The time point label for this specimen denotes: cycle 1 day 1 (C1D1), immediately before nivolumab initiation. Every trial patient had relapsed after autologous stem cell transplantation, and cohorts A, B and C differed in prior brentuximab vedotin exposure. The trial cohort included fewer than 60 patients with relapsed/refractory classical Hodgkin lymphoma, and each patient had a best overall response of complete response, partial response or progressive disease. Trial patients were treated with single-agent nivolumab in the multi-cohort phase II CheckMate 205 trial. An independent review committee assessed best overall response by applying the 2007 International Working Group response criteria. PBMCs from the trial were collected at three points: immediately before nivolumab initiation (C1D1), and during therapy at cycle 2 day 1 and cycle 4 day 1. After peripheral blood was drawn into 8 mL Vacutainer Cell Preparation Tubes, PBMCs were isolated by centrifugation and then cryopreserved.

In regard to this clone: Its cognate antigen has yet to be identified. No quality values exist for individual bases; no much larger clone is one base distant.

The CDR3 has 10 amino acids, counting the end cysteine and phenylalanine. Only the CDR3 DNA stays, 30 bases, in frame from base 1. V is clipped by 3 bases and J by 4 bases, and the sequence between their germline boundaries is 1 base long. Sequences SGHDN (CDR1) and FVKESK (CDR2) are obtained from the germline V gene. The paper's findings and limits, for the study overall: The study covered only a single clinical trial cohort, and the causes of the repertoire differences, possibly disease activity or prior therapy, were still not defined. Baseline TCR diversity was reported to be lower in newly diagnosed patients than in healthy donors, and even lower in relapsed/refractory patients. Lower diversity was observed in patients in whom nivolumab was started less than 1 year after ASCT, and these patients were excluded from later analyses so that confounding by immune reconstitution would be avoided. Among trial patients, those achieving complete response had baseline diversity similar to that of newly diagnosed patients, while diversity was significantly lower in partial responders and progressors. By C4D1, a significant rise was seen in CD4+ TCR diversity but not in CD8+ TCR diversity (p=0.0027 vs p=0.16), and the rise was most apparent among complete responders (p=0.02).

The Qiagen DNeasy kit was used to extract genomic DNA both from unsorted PBMCs and from the negatively selected CD4+ and CD8+ fractions. Using primers that anneal to V and J segments, immunoSEQ multiplex PCR amplified the TCR beta CDR3 regions. A synthetic immune receptor repertoire was used to minimize amplification bias, and any remaining bias was removed computationally after sequencing. Concerning the study's data processing: Repertoire diversity was quantified as the Shannon entropy index using custom Python scripts. Unsorted, CD4+ and CD8+ repertoires were analyzed separately, except for combined analyses in which CD4+ and CD8+ sequences were merged in silico. A clone was considered expanded if an increase in frequency of at least 2-fold after treatment relative to C1D1 was found, and a pseudocount of 0.5 was applied to clones undetected at baseline. Clones with 0 or 1 copy at C1D1 were defined as singleton clones, while clones with 2 or more copies were defined as non-singleton clones. By matching protein sequences in sorted samples from the same patient, clones expanded in unsorted samples were annotated as CD4+, CD8+ or unknown. Wilcoxon tests on paired samples were used to test diversity changes from C1D1 to C4D1. The table was pulled from immuneACCESS by TCRdb, which kept in-frame rearrangements only. Such tables lose some clones; where checked, under half of the loss comes from unresolved V genes, and the rest has no known cause. The DNA was the basis for D and trimming; V, J and clone size are from that table. Recorded for this sample are about 13,000 clones; over 80% of them occurred a single time. The ten most abundant clones make up 4.1% of the sample.

Here the sequenced sample was peripheral blood mononuclear cells (PBMCs), taken at baseline. The chain links TRBV14 with TRBJ2-7, with the identity of the D gene unclear. The clonotype originates from a human donor with classical Hodgkin lymphoma. The CDR3 region: CASSQYEQYF. The nucleotide sequence reads as follows: TGTGCCAGCAGCCAGTACGAGCAGTACTTC. With the portions outside the CDR3 filled from the reference TRBV14 and TRBJ2-7 genes, the complete variable region becomes EAGVTQFPSHSVIEKGQTVTLRCDPISGHDNLYWYRRVMGKEIKFLLHFVKESKQDESGMPNNRFLAERTGGTYSTLKVQPAELEDSGVYFCASSQYEQYFGPGTRLTVT.